Listed below are T cell receptor beta chains from one sample, sequenced in a study of immune evolution from preneoplasia to lung adenocarcinoma. The method was immunoSEQ multiplex PCR; TCRdb's version includes in-frame clones alone and lacks a portion of them. The top ten hold about 25% of the sample, which has 4,800 or so clones, over 60% seen once. The material sequenced was FFPE normal lung tissue adjacent to the tumor. The receptors were sampled from a person between 55 and 70 years old with lung adenocarcinoma. Each CDR3 is given with its conserved first and last residue. Fields, in order: clone size, V gene, D gene, J gene, CDR3 protein, CDR3 DNA. D genes are given only for firm matches. Clone size appears in some rows only: once, few, many, or a class for an expanded clone.

>few|TRBV28|.|TRBJ2-3
CASCGGAGDTQYF
TGTGCCAGCTGTGGGGGCGCCGGAGATACGCAGTATTTT
>once|TRBV27|TRBD1|TRBJ1-4
CASHIVPDRGSATNEKLFF
TGTGCCAGTCACATTGTGCCGGACAGGGGCAGTGCAACTAATGAAAAACTGTTTTTT
>.|TRBV6-4|TRBD2|TRBJ2-3
CASSETSGGADTQYF
TGTGCCAGCAGTGAGACTAGCGGGGGGGCAGATACGCAGTATTTT
>.|TRBV2|TRBD2|TRBJ2-5
CASRPTGGGSNQETQYF
TGTGCCAGCAGACCCACAGGCGGGGGGTCCAACCAAGAGACCCAGTACTTC
>.|TRBV11-2|.|TRBJ2-5
CASSTRAQARETQYF
TGTGCCAGCAGCACAAGGGCGCAAGCAAGAGAGACCCAGTACTTC
>once|TRBV6-5|.|TRBJ2-7
CAIGQTQYEQYF
TGTGCCATCGGGCAGACCCAATACGAGCAGTACTTC
>once|TRBV7-9|TRBD1|TRBJ2-5
CASTGQGGETQYF
TGTGCCAGCACCGGACAGGGAGGAGAGACCCAGTACTTC
>.|TRBV7-3|.|TRBJ1-2
CASSSDGRGGYTF
TGTGCCAGCAGCTCCGACGGGAGAGGTGGCTACACCTTC
>.|TRBV4-1|.|TRBJ2-7
CASSLRVDYEQYF
TGCGCCAGCAGCCTCAGGGTGGACTACGAGCAGTACTTC
>few|TRBV9|TRBD2|TRBJ2-7
CASSVNLAGQYF
TGTGCCAGCAGCGTCAACCTAGCGGGACAGTACTTC
>few|TRBV27|.|TRBJ2-7
CASSLRTADYEQYF
TGTGCCAGCAGTTTGAGGACAGCCGACTACGAGCAGTACTTC
>few|TRBV19|.|TRBJ2-5
CASSLEGGLLSGETQYF
TGTGCCAGTAGTCTAGAGGGGGGACTTCTATCCGGGGAGACCCAGTACTTC
>.|TRBV10-3|TRBD1|TRBJ1-5
CAISGSDRANQPQHF
TGTGCCATCAGTGGTTCGGACAGGGCGAACCAGCCCCAGCATTTT
>.|TRBV9|TRBD1|TRBJ2-7
CASSPGQGVDEQYF
TGTGCCAGCAGCCCGGGACAGGGAGTCGACGAGCAGTACTTC
>.|TRBV6-6|TRBD1|TRBJ2-3
CASSSRQGEDTQYF
TGTGCCAGCAGTTCACGACAGGGGGAAGATACGCAGTATTTT
>.|TRBV28|.|TRBJ1-5
CASSLVDQPQHF
TGTGCCAGCAGTTTGGTGGATCAGCCCCAGCATTTT
>.|TRBV10-3|.|TRBJ1-1
CAISAGDGTEAFF
TGTGCCATCAGTGCAGGGGATGGGACTGAAGCTTTCTTT
>few|TRBV9|.|TRBJ1-5
CASSDIGAVGKGAAVQPQHF
TGTGCCAGCAGCGACATAGGGGCGGTCGGGAAAGGAGCGGCCGTTCAGCCCCAGCATTTT
>once|TRBV4-2|TRBD2|TRBJ2-1
CASSQGLADYNEQFF
TGTGCCAGCAGCCAAGGACTAGCGGATTACAATGAGCAGTTCTTC
>.|TRBV6-6|TRBD2|TRBJ2-5
CASRPGLAGPRETQYF
TGTGCCAGCAGACCCGGACTAGCGGGGCCGAGGGAGACCCAGTACTTC
>few|TRBV28|.|TRBJ2-5
CAGLTGREETQYF
TGTGCCGGTCTAACAGGGAGGGAAGAGACCCAGTACTTC
>few|TRBV21-1|.|TRBJ2-7
CASSKVGLSYEQYF
TGTGCCAGCAGCAAAGTCGGCCTCTCCTACGAGCAGTACTTC
>.|TRBV5-1|.|TRBJ1-3
CASSFSSYIGNTIYF
TGCGCCAGCAGCTTCAGCTCCTATATTGGAAACACCATATATTTT
>.|TRBV6-5|.|TRBJ1-1
CASSLRPGINTEAFF
TGTGCCAGCAGCTTACGGCCAGGGATAAACACTGAAGCTTTCTTT
>.|TRBV6-5|.|TRBJ2-7
CASSYDLPYEQYF
TGTGCCAGCAGTTACGACTTACCCTACGAGCAGTACTTC
>.|TRBV5-4|.|TRBJ2-3
CASSSDVSDTQYF
TGTGCCAGCAGCTCTGACGTGTCAGATACGCAGTATTTT